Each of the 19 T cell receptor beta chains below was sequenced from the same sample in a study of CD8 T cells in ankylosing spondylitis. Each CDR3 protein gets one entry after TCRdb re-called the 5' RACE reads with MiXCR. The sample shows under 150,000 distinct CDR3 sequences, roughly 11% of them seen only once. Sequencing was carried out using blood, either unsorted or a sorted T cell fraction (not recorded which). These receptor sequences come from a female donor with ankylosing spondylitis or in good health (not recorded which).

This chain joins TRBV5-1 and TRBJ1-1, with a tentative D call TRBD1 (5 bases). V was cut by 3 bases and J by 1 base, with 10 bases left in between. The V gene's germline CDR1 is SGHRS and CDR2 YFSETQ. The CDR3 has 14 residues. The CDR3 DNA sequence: TGCGCCAGCAGCTGGGGTGGGGCGAACACTGAAGCTTTCTTT. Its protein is CASSWGGANTEAFF.

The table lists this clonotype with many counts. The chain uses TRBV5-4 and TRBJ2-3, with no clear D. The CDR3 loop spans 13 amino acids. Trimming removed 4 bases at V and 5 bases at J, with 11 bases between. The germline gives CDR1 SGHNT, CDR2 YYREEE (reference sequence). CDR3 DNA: TGTGCCAGCAGCCCCCAGACTGAAGATACGCAGTATTTT. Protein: CASSPQTEDTQYF.

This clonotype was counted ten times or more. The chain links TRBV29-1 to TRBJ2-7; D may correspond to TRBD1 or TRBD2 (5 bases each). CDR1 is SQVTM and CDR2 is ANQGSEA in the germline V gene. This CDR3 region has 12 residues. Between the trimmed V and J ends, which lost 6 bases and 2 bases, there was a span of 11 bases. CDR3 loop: CSVGDGAYEQYF. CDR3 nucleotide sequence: TGCAGCGTGGGGGACGGAGCCTACGAGCAGTACTTC.

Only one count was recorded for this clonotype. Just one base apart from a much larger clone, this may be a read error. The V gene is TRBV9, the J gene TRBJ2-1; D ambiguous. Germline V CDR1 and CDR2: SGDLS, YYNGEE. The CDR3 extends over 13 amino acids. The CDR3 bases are TGTGTCAGCAGCCCCCGGATGGACAATGAGCAGTTCTTC. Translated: CVSSPRMDNEQFF. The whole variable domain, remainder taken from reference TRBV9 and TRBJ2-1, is DSGVTQTPKHLITATGQRVTLRCSPRSGDLSVYWYQQSLDQGLQFLIQYYNGEERAKGNILERFSAQQFPDLHSELNLSSLELGDSALYFCVSSPRMDNEQFFGPGTRLTVL.

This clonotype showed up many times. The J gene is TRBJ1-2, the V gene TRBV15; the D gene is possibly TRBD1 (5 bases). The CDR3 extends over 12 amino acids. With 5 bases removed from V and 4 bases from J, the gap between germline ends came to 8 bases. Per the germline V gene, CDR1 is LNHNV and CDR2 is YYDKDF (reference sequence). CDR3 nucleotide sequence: TGTGCCACCAGCGGGGGTAGCTATGGCTACACCTTC. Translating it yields CATSGGSYGYTF.

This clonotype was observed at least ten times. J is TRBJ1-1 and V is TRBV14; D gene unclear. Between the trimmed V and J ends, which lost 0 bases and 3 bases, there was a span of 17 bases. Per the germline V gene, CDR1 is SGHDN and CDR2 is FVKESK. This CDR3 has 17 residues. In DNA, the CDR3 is TGTGCCAGCAGCCAAGACCATAGGGCCCCCGACTACACTGAAGCTTTCTTT. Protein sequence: CASSQDHRAPDYTEAFF.

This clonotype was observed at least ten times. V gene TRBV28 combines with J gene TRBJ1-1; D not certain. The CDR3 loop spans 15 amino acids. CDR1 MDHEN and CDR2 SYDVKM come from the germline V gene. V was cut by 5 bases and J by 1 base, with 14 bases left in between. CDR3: CASSPPRVSNTEAFF. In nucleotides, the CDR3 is TGTGCCAGCAGTCCTCCGCGGGTTTCGAACACTGAAGCTTTCTTT. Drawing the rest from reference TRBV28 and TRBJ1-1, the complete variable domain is DVKVTQSSRYLVKRTGEKVFLECVQDMDHENMFWYRQDPGLGLRLIYFSYDVKMKEKGDIPEGYSVSREKKERFSLILESASTNQTSMYLCASSPPRVSNTEAFFGQGTRLTVV.

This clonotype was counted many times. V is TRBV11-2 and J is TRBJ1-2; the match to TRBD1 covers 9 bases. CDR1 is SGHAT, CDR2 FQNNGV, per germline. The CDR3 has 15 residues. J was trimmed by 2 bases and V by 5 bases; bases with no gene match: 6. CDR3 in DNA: TGTGCCAGCAGCCTTGGGACAGGGAAAAACTATGGCTACACCTTC. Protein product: CASSLGTGKNYGYTF.

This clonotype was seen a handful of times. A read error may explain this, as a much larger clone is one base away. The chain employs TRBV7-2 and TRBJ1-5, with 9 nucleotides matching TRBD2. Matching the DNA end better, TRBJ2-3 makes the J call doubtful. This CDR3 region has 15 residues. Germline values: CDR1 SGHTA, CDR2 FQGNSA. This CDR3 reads CASSQQGTSNQPQYF. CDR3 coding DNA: TGTGCCAGCAGCCAACAGGGGACTAGCAATCAGCCCCAGTATTTT.

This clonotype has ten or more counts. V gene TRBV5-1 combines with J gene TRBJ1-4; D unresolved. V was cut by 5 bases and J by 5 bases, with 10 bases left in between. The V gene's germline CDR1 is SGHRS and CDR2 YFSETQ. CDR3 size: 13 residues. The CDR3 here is CASRWEGNEKLFF. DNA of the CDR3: TGCGCCAGCAGGTGGGAGGGAAATGAAAAACTGTTTTTT.

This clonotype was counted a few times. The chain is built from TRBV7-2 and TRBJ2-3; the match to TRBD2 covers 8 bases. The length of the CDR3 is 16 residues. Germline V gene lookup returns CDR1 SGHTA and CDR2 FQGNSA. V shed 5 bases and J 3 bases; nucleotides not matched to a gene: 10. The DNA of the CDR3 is TGTGCCAGCAGCCCAACTAGCGGCCAAAGGACAGATACGCAGTATTTT. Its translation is CASSPTSGQRTDTQYF. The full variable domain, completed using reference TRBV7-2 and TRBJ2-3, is GAGVSQSPSNKVTEKGKDVELRCDPISGHTALYWYRQSLGQGLEFLIYFQGNSAPDKSGLPSDRFSAERTGGSVSTLTIQRTQQEDSAVYLCASSPTSGQRTDTQYFGPGTRLTVL.

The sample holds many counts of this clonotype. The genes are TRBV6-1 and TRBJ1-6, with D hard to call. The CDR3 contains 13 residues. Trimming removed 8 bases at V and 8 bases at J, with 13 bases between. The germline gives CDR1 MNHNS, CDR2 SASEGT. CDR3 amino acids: CASSDTVDSPLHF. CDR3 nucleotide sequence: TGTGCCAGCTCGGATACGGTGGATTCACCCCTCCACTTT.

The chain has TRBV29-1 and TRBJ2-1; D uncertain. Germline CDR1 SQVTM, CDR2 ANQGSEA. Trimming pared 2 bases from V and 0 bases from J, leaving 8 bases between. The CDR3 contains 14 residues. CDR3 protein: CSVERQLSYNEQFF. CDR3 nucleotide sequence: TGCAGCGTTGAAAGACAACTCTCCTACAATGAGCAGTTCTTC.

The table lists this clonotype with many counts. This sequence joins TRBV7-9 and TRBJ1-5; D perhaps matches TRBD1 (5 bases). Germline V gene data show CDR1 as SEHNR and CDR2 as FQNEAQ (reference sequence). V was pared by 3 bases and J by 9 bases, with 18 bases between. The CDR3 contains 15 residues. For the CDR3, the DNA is TGTGCCAGCAGCTTCGGGTCCACAGGTGATCGGCCCCAGCATTTT. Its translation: CASSFGSTGDRPQHF.

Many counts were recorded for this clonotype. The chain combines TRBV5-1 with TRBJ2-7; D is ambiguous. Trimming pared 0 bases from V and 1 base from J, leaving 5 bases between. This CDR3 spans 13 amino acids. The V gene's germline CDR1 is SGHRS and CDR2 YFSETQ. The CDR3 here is CASSLGQSYEQYF. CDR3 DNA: TGCGCCAGCAGCTTGGGTCAGTCCTACGAGCAGTACTTC.

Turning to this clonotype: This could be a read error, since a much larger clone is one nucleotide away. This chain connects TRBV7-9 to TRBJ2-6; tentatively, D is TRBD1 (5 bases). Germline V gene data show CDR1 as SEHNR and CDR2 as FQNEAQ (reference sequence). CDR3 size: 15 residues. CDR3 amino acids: CASSLEGNGANILTF. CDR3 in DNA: TGTGCCAGCAGCTTAGAAGGGAATGGGGCCAACATCCTGACTTTC. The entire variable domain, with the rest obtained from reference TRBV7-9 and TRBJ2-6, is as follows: DTGVSQNPRHKITKRGQNVTFRCDPISEHNRLYWYRQTLGQGPEFLTYFQNEAQLEKSRLLSDRFSAERPKGSFSTLEIQRTEQGDSAMYLCASSLEGNGANILTFGAGSRLTVL.

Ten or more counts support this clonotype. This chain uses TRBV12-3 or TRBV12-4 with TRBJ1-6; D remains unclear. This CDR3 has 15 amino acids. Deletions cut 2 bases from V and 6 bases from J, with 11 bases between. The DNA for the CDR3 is TGTGCCAGCAGTTTACAGAGACTCGGTAATTCACCCCTCCACTTT. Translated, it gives CASSLQRLGNSPLHF.

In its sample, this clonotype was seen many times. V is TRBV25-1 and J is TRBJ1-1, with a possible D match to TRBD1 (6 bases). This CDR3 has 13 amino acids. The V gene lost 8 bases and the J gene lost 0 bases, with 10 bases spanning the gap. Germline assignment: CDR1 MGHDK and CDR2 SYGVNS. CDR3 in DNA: TGTGCCAGCCGTAACAGGGTGAACACTGAAGCTTTCTTT. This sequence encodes CASRNRVNTEAFF.

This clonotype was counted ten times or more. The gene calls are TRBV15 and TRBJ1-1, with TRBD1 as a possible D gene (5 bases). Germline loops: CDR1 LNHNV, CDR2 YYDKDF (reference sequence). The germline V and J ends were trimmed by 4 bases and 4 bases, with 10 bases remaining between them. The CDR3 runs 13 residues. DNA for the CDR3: TGTGCCACCAGCAAAAGACAGAGCACTGAAGCTTTCTTT. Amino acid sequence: CATSKRQSTEAFF.